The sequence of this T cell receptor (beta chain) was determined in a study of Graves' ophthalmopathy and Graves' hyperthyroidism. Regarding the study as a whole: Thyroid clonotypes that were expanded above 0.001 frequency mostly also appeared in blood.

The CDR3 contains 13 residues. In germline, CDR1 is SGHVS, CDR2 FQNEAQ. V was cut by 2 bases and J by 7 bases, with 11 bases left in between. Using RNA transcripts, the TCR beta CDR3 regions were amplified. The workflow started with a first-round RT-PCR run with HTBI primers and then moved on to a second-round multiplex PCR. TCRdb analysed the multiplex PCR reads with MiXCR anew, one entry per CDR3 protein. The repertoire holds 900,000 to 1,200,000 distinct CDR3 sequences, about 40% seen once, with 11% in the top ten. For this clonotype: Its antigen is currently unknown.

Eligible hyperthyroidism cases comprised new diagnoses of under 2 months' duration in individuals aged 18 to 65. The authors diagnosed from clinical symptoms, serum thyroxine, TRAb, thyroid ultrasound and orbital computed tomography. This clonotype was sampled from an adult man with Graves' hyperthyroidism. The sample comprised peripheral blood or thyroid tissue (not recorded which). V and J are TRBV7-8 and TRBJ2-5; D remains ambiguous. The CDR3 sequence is CASSLPTVRTQYF. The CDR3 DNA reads TGTGCCAGCAGCTTACCGACTGTCCGGACCCAGTACTTC.